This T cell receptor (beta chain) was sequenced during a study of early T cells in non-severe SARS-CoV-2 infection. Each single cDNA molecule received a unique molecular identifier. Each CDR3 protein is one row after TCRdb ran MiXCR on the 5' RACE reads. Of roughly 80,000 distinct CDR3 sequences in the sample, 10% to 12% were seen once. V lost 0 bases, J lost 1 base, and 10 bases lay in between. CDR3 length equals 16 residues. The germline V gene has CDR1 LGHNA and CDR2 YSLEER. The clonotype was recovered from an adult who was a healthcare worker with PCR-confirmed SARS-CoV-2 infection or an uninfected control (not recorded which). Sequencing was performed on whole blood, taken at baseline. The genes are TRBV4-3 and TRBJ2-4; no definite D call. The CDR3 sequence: CASSQDGPGAKNIQYF. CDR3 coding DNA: TGCGCCAGCAGCCAAGACGGTCCTGGGGCCAAAAACATTCAGTACTTC.